This T cell receptor (beta chain) was captured by sequencing in a study of cytomegalovirus exposure and HLA in healthy donors. Overall study results and limits: V- and J-gene trimming in TCR beta was tied to a missense DCLRE1C variant by an analysis performed later. The study had only CMV serostatus as immune exposure information. Cytomegalovirus status, reportedly, was diagnosed with high specificity and sensitivity by the classifier. Evidence from a later analysis indicated that most CMV-associated TCR beta chains looked HLA-restricted.

This clone was seen only once. Antigen: not known. Losses at the gene ends were 3 bases for V and 4 bases for J; bases not matched to a gene: 6. The CDR3 is 14 residues long. From germline, CDR1 is MNHNY and CDR2 SVGAGI (reference sequence). PCR was performed using 60 Vbeta and 13 Jbeta primers. Here immunoSEQ multiplex PCR was the method, and the copy in TCRdb shows in-frame clones only, minus some. In the table there are fewer than 200,000 clones, roughly 84% of which are singletons. This chain connects TRBV6-6 to TRBJ2-7; 7 bases line up with TRBD2. The sequence was collected from a male donor in good health and CMV-seronegative. The sample was PBMCs. The CDR3 sequence: CASSYLSSGYEQYF. In DNA, the CDR3 is TGTGCCAGCAGTTATCTCTCTAGCGGTTACGAGCAGTACTTC.